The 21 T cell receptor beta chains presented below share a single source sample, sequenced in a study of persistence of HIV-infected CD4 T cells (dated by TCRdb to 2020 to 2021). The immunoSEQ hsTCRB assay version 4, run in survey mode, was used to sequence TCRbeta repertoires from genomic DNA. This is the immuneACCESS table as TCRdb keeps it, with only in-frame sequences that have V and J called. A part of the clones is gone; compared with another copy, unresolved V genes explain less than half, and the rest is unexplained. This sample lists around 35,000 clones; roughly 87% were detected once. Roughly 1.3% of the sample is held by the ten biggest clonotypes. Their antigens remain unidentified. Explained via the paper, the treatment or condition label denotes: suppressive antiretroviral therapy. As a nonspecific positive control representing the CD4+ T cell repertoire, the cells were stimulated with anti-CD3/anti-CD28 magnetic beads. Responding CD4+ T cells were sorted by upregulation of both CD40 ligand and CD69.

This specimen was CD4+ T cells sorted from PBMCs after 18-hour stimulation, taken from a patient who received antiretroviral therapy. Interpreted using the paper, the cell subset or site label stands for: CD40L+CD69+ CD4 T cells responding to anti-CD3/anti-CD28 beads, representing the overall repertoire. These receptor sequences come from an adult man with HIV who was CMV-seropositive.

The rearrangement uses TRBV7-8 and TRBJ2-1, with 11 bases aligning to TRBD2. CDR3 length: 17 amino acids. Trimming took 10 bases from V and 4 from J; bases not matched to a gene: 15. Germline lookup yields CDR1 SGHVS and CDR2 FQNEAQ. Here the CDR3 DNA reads TGTGCCACAGAACCCAGGGGGGGACTAGCGGAGTACAATGAGCAGTTCTTC. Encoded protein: CATEPRGGLAEYNEQFF. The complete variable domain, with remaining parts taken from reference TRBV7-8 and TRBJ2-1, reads GAGVSQSPRYKVAKRGQDVALRCDPISGHVSLFWYQQALGQGPEFLTYFQNEAQLDKSGLPSDRFFAERPEGSVSTLKIQRTQQEDSAVYLCATEPRGGLAEYNEQFFGPGTRLTVL.

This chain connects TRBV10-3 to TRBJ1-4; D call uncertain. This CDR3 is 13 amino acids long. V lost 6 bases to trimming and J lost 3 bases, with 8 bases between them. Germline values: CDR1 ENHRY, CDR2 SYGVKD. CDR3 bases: TGTGCCATCAGCCGTGACCCTAATGAAAAACTGTTTTTT. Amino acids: CAISRDPNEKLFF.

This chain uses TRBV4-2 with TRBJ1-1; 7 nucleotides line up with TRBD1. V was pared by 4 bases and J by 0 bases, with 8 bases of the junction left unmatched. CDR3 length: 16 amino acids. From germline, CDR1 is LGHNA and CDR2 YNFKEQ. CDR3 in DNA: TGTGCCAGCAGCCGGAGAGGGGGACAGATGAACACTGAAGCTTTCTTT. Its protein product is CASSRRGGQMNTEAFF.

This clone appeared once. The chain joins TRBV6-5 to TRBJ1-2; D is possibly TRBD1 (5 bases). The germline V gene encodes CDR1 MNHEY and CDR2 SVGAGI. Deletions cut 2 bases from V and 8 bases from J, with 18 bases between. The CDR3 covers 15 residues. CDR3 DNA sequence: TGTGCCAGCAGTTACACGTGGACGGGGGGAGCGGGCTACACCTTC. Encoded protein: CASSYTWTGGAGYTF.

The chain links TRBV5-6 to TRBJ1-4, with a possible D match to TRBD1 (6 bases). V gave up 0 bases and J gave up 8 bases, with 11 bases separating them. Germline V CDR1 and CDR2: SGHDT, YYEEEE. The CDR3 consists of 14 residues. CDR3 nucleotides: TGTGCCAGCAGCTTGGCAGGGGTAGGAGAAAAACTGTTTTTT. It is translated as CASSLAGVGEKLFF.

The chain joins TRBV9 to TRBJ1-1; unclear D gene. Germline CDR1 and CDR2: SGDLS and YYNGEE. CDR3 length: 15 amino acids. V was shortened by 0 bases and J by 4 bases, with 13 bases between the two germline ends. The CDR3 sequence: CASSVVWSGSTEAFF. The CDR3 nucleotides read TGTGCCAGCAGCGTAGTATGGAGCGGGAGCACTGAAGCTTTCTTT.

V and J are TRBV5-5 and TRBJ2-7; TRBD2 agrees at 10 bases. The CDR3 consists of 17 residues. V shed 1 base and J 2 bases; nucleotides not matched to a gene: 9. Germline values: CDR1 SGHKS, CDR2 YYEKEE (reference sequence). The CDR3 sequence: CASSLYASGSHTYEQYF. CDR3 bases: TGTGCCAGCAGCTTGTATGCTAGCGGGAGCCATACCTACGAGCAGTACTTC.

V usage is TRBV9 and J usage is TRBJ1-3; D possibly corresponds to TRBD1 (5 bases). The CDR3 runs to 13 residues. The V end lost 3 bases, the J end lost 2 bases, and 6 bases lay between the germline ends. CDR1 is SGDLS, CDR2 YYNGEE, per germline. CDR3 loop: CASSEGTGNTIYF. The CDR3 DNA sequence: TGTGCCAGCAGCGAGGGGACTGGAAACACCATATATTTT.

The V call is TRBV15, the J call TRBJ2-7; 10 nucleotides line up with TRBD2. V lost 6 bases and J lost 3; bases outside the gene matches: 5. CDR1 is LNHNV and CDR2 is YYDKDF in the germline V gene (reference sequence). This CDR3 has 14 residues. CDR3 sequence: CATSKRTSGYEQYF. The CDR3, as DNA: TGTGCCACCAGTAAAAGGACTAGCGGCTACGAGCAGTACTTC.

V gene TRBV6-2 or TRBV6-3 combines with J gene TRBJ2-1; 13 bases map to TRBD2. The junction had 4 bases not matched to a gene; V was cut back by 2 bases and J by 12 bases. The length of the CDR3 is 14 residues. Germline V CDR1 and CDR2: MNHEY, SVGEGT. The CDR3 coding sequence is TGTGCCAGCAGTTACCCCGGACTAGCGGGAGTGCAGTTCTTC. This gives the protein CASSYPGLAGVQFF.

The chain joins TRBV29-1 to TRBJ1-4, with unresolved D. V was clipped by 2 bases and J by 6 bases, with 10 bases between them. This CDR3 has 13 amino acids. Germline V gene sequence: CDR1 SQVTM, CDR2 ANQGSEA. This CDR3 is CSVESQEYEKLFF. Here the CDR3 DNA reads TGCAGCGTTGAATCGCAGGAGTATGAAAAACTGTTTTTT.

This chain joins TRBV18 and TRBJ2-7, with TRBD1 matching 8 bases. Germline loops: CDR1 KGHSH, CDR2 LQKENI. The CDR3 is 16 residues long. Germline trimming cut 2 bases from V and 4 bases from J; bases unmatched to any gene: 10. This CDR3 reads CASSPNPTGVFYEQYF. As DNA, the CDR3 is TGTGCCAGCTCACCAAATCCGACAGGGGTATTTTACGAGCAGTACTTC.

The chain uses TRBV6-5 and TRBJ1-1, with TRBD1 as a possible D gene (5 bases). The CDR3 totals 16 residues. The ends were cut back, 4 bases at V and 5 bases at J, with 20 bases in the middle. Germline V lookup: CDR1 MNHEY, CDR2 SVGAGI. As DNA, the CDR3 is TGTGCCAGCAGTTCCCTGGGGGGGTTTACGGGAACTGAAGCTTTCTTT. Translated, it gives CASSSLGGFTGTEAFF.

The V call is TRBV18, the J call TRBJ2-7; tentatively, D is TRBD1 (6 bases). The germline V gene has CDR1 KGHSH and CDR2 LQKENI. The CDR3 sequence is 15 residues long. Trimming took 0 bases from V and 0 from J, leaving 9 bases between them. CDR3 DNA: TGTGCCAGCTCACCACCGGGGACACCCTCCTACGAGCAGTACTTC. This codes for CASSPPGTPSYEQYF.

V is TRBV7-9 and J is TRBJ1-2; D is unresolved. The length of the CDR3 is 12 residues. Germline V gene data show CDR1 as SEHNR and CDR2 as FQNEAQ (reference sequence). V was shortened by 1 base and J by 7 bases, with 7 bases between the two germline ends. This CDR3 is CASSLGGIGYTF. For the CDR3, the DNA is TGTGCCAGCAGCTTAGGGGGAATTGGCTACACCTTC.

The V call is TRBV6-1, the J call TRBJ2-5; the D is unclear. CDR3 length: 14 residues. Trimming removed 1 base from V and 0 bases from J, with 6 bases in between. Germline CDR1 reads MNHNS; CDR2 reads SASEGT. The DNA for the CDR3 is TGTGCCAGCAGTGAAGGGGGTTACCAAGAGACCCAGTACTTC. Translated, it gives CASSEGGYQETQYF.

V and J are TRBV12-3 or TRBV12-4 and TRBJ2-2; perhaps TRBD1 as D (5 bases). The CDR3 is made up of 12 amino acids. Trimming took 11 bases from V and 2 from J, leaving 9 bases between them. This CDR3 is CAFGQNTGELFF. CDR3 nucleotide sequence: TGTGCCTTTGGACAAAACACCGGGGAGCTGTTTTTT.

CDR3 DNA: TGTGCCAGCTCACCCCCTATTAACGACCGATACTCTGGAAACACCATATATTTT. Translated: CASSPPINDRYSGNTIYF. The J gene is TRBJ1-3, the V gene TRBV18; no definite D call. CDR1 KGHSH and CDR2 LQKENI come from the germline V gene. This CDR3 has 18 amino acids. V was trimmed by 3 bases and J by 0 bases, leaving 18 bases between them.

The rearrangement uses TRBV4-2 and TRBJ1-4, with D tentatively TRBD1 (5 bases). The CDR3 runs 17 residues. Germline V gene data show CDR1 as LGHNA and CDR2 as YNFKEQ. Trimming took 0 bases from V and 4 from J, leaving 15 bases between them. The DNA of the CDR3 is TGTGCCAGCAGCCAAGAGGGGGGTCAGAACCGTAATGAAAAACTGTTTTTT. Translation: CASSQEGGQNRNEKLFF.

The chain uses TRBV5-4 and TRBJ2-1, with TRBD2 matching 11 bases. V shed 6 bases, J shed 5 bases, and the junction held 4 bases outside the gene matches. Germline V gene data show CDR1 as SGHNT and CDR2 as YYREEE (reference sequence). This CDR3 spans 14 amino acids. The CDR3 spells CASTPGLADNEQFF. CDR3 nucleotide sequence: TGTGCCAGCACCCCGGGACTAGCGGACAATGAGCAGTTCTTC.

DNA for the CDR3: TGTGCCAGCAGTCCGGCCGGGAGGTTAACAGATACGCAGTATTTT. It codes for CASSPAGRLTDTQYF. The V gene is TRBV6-5, the J gene TRBJ2-3; 7 bases agree with TRBD2. Germline lookup yields CDR1 MNHEY and CDR2 SVGAGI. The CDR3 runs to 15 residues. After removal of 5 bases from V and 3 bases from J, the junction contained 8 bases not matched to a gene.